The present TCR beta chain was sequenced within a study of radiotherapy plus CTLA-4 blockade in lung cancer. The wider study: Of the patients, 15% to 20% showed objective responses and 31% attained disease control.

Comments on this clone: Its antigen remains unidentified.

Findings of the study overall: In blood, tumor-derived TCR clones expanded after radiotherapy plus ipilimumab. Early blood T cell clone changes and increased post-radiation serum interferon-beta were reportedly the strongest response predictors.

In germline, CDR1 is GTSNPN, CDR2 SVGIG (reference sequence). The CDR3 sequence is 16 residues long. V was clipped by 3 bases and J by 5 bases, with 21 bases between them. The protocol was immunoSEQ multiplex PCR, while the TCRdb copy is restricted to in-frame clones and leaves out a portion. The sample records tens of thousands of clones, roughly four fifths being singletons. Chemo-refractory metastatic non-small-cell lung cancer patients were treated with focal radiation plus CTLA-4 blockade with ipilimumab. Sequencing used peripheral blood, obtained from a patient treated with radiotherapy plus ipilimumab. The V gene is TRBV30, the J gene TRBJ2-3, with D tentatively TRBD2 (6 bases). This receptor was taken from a human donor with non-small cell lung cancer who had a complete response to radiotherapy plus ipilimumab. CDR3 amino acids: CAWSVSGRISRDTQYF. CDR3 DNA sequence: TGTGCCTGGAGCGTAAGTGGGAGGATCTCGAGAGATACGCAGTATTTT.